Listed below are T cell receptor beta chains from one sample, sequenced in a study of Ad26.COV2.S vaccination and SARS-CoV-2 variants. The data were produced by immunoSEQ multiplex PCR, yet TCRdb's version contains in-frame clones alone and is incomplete. The profile shows 350,000 to 400,000 clones, roughly nine tenths of them singletons. Source: peripheral blood, taken in a trial of Ad26.COV2.S vaccine versus placebo. The receptors here all came from a person aged 18-65 years who received the Ad26.COV2.S COVID-19 vaccine or a placebo. Each CDR3 is given with its conserved first and last residue. A D gene is named only where the DNA matches it firmly. Clone size appears in some rows only: once, few, many, or a class for an expanded clone.

TRBV5-1	.	TRBJ1-1	.	TGCGCCAGCAGCGAGAACCCCGGACGAGGCACTGAAGCTTTCTTT	CASSENPGRGTEAFF
TRBV5-6	.	TRBJ2-5	.	TGTGCCAGCAGCCGAGAACAGGGTGAGGGAAATACTCAAGAGACCCAGTACTTC	CASSREQGEGNTQETQYF
TRBV24-1	TRBD1	TRBJ2-1	.	TGTGCCACCAGTGAGCCGGGACAGGGGATCAATGAGCAGTTCTTC	CATSEPGQGINEQFF
TRBV7-2	.	TRBJ1-4	.	TGTGCCAGCAGCTTTCACCAGGGGAGTACTAATGAAAAACTGTTTTTT	CASSFHQGSTNEKLFF
TRBV7-9	TRBD1	TRBJ2-2	.	TGTGCCAGCAGCCGACCCAGGACAGGGTCCGGCGGGGAGCTGTTTTTT	CASSRPRTGSGGELFF
TRBV3-1/TRBV3-2	.	TRBJ1-4	.	TGTGCCAGCAGACCCCATGGGGGGCACGAAAAACTGTTTTTT	CASRPHGGHEKLFF
TRBV4-1	TRBD1	TRBJ1-2	.	TGCGCCAGCAGCCATGGACAGGGGGCGGTAGGCTACACCTTC	CASSHGQGAVGYTF
TRBV4-3	.	TRBJ2-2	.	TGCGCCAGCCGTAGCATTTCCGGGGAGCTGTTTTTT	CASRSISGELFF
TRBV6-6	.	TRBJ2-7	.	TGTGCCAGCAGAGCCGGGTCCCTGCCCTACGAGCAGTACTTC	CASRAGSLPYEQYF
TRBV2	TRBD1	TRBJ1-4	once	TGTGCCAGCAGTGACAGGGGGCGCTTTAATGAAAAACTGTTTTTT	CASSDRGRFNEKLFF
TRBV28	.	TRBJ1-3	.	TGTGCCAGCAGCCCTACAGGGTTCTCTGGAAACACCATATATTTT	CASSPTGFSGNTIYF
TRBV7-9	.	TRBJ1-4	.	TGTGCCAGCAGCTTATCCATGACAGAGAATGAAAAACTGTTTTTT	CASSLSMTENEKLFF
TRBV5-5	.	TRBJ2-7	.	TGTGCCAGCAGCTTGGACAGGGTCTACGAGCAGTACTTC	CASSLDRVYEQYF
TRBV10-2	.	TRBJ1-2	once	TGCGCCAGCCTGGCCACCGCCTATGGCTACACCTTC	CASLATAYGYTF
TRBV10-2	.	TRBJ2-5	.	TGCGCCAGCAGTGAGTCTACAGGGCCCGGGGTAGGCGTGACCCAGTACTTC	CASSESTGPGVGVTQYF
TRBV9	TRBD1	TRBJ1-4	.	TGTGCCAGCAGCGAATGGGACAGGGTGGACGAAAAACTGTTTTTT	CASSEWDRVDEKLFF